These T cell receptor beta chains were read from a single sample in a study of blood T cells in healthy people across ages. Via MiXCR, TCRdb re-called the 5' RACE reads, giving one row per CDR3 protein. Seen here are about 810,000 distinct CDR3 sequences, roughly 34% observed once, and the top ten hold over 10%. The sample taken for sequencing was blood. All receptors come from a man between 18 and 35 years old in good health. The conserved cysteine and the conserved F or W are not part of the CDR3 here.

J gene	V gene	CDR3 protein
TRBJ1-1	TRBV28	ASRFTLGSEAF
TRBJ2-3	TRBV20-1	SARGASGTDTQY
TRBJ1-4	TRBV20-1	SAGVQGEVNEKLF
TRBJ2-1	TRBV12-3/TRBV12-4	ASSPTSYNEQF
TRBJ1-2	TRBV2	ASSLGTFYGYT
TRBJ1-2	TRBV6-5	ASSQGFELSIGYT
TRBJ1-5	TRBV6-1	ASSESQGRGNQPQH
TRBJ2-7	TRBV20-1	SARAVRDGSSYEQY
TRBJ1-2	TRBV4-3	ASSQEATGANHGYT
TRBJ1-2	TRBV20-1	SARDGRDYGYT
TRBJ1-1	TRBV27	ASSLTPGVLVLAF
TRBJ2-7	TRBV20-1	SAARTGTYEQY
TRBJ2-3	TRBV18	ASSRTDSGGTDTQY
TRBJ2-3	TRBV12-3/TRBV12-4	ASSLKGADTQY
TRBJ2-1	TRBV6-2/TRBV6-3	ASSYVGREQF
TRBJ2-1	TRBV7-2	ASSFPGGHRERF
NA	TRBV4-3	ASSQDIAESSYNEQY
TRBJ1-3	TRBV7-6	ASSPVDGPDTIY
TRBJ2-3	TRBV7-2	ASSPGLAGGASTDTQY
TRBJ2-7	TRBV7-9	ASSPFRTSGGDEQY
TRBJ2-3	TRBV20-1	SARPGTAGTDTQY
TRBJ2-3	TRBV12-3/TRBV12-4	ASSLRFAHGERTDTQY
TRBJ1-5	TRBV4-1	ASSQGAGRGNQPQH
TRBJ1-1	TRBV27	ASSEWWGNTEAF
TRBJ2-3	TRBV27	ASTIGDTQY
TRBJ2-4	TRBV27	ASSLGQLAKNFQY
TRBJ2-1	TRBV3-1	ASSTGAANEQF
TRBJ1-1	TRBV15	ATSRDLEGAAF